This passage covers 10 T cell receptor beta chains from one sample sequenced in a study of OX40 agonist ivuxolimab in advanced cancers. The method was immunoSEQ multiplex PCR; TCRdb's version includes in-frame clones alone and lacks a portion of them. The sample includes 60,000 to 85,000 clones, more than 75% of them seen just once. This sample comprised CD4+ or CD8+ T cells sorted from blood, obtained in a trial of the OX40 agonist ivuxolimab. The source of these receptors is an adult with an advanced solid tumor such as melanoma, head and neck, liver or kidney cancer.

This chain links TRBV18 with TRBJ2-7; 7 bases match TRBD1. Germline V lookup: CDR1 KGHSH, CDR2 LQKENI. V was pared by 4 bases and J by 3 bases, with 3 bases of the junction left unmatched. The length of the CDR3 is 13 residues. This CDR3 is CASSLTGDYEQYF. The CDR3 DNA is TGTGCCAGCTCACTCACAGGGGACTACGAGCAGTACTTC.

V gene TRBV6-1 combines with J gene TRBJ2-7; 10 bases match TRBD1. CDR1 is MNHNS, CDR2 SASEGT, per germline. The CDR3 has 14 residues. V gave up 3 bases and J gave up 3 bases; unmatched junction bases: 2. CDR3 DNA: TGTGCCAGCAGTGACCGGGACAGGGGCTACGAGCAGTACTTC. Its protein is CASSDRDRGYEQYF.

This chain connects TRBV5-6 to TRBJ2-5; D gene unclear. Germline CDR1 SGHDT, CDR2 YYEEEE. V lost 0 bases and J 6 bases, leaving 6 bases between the germline ends. The CDR3 covers 12 residues. DNA of the CDR3: TGTGCCAGCAGCTTGGTGGGGAAGACCCAGTACTTC. It yields the protein CASSLVGKTQYF.

The CDR3 nucleotides read TGTGCCAGCAGCCCTGGGCAGGGCAGGGGGCTGGAGACCCAGTACTTC. Its translation is CASSPGQGRGLETQYF. The chain couples TRBV7-9 to TRBJ2-5, with 8 bases identical to TRBD1. Germline CDR1 and CDR2: SEHNR and FQNEAQ (reference sequence). Trimming removed 5 bases from V and 5 bases from J; junction bases left unmatched: 13. The CDR3 is 16 amino acids.

This chain uses TRBV5-6 with TRBJ1-1; 7 nucleotides align to TRBD1. J lost 9 bases, V lost 3 bases, and 8 bases had no gene match. CDR1 and CDR2 (germline): SGHDT, YYEEEE. The CDR3 has 13 amino acids. CDR3 sequence: CASSSQDRSQAFF. CDR3 nucleotide sequence: TGTGCCAGCAGCTCCCAGGACAGGTCTCAAGCTTTCTTT.

CDR3 sequence reads: CASSQSDTQYF. CDR3 sequence (DNA): TGTGCCAGCAGTCAGTCAGATACGCAGTATTTT. The genes are TRBV6-1 and TRBJ2-3; D is undetermined. Trimming took 5 bases from V and 4 from J, leaving 4 bases between them. Germline CDR1 is MNHNS and CDR2 is SASEGT. The CDR3 consists of 11 residues.

The rearrangement uses TRBV6-6 and TRBJ2-6; D unclear. The germline V gene encodes CDR1 MNHNY and CDR2 SVGAGI (reference sequence). The CDR3 runs to 15 residues. Trimming took 7 bases from V and 0 from J, leaving 10 bases between them. CDR3 amino acids: CASNNQNSGANVLTF. The CDR3 DNA follows: TGTGCCAGCAATAACCAGAACTCTGGGGCCAACGTCCTGACTTTC.

V and J are TRBV27 and TRBJ2-1; 13 bases are shared with TRBD2. Per germline, CDR1 MNHEY and CDR2 SMNVEV (reference sequence). Trimming cost V 2 bases and J 9 bases; bases outside gene matches: 4. CDR3 length: 15 residues. The CDR3 DNA reads as TGTGCCAGCAGTTTAGGACTAGCGGGAGTGGTTGAGCAGTTCTTC. It encodes CASSLGLAGVVEQFF.

J is TRBJ2-7 and V is TRBV18; 8 nucleotides align to TRBD1. Germline assignment: CDR1 KGHSH and CDR2 LQKENI. The ends lost 8 bases at V and 3 bases at J; junction bases unmatched: 9. The CDR3 spans 14 residues. This chain's CDR3 is CASGIGQGSYEQYF. In DNA form, the CDR3 reads TGTGCCAGCGGGATAGGACAGGGAAGCTACGAGCAGTACTTC.

This sequence joins TRBV5-8 and TRBJ2-1; D is unclear. The length of the CDR3 is 15 residues. Germline CDR1 and CDR2: SGHTS and YDEGEE. The ends were cut back, 4 bases at V and 8 bases at J, with 19 bases in the middle. CDR3 sequence (DNA): TGTGCCAGCAGCACCCGCAGGTTGGTGACGGATGAGCAGTTCTTC. Its translation is CASSTRRLVTDEQFF. Full variable domain (outside the CDR3, taken from reference TRBV5-8 and TRBJ2-1): EAGVTQSPTHLIKTRGQQATLRCSPISGHTSVYWYQQALGLGLQFLLWYDEGEERNRGNFPPRFSGRQFPNYSSELNVNALELEDSALYLCASSTRRLVTDEQFFGPGTRLTVL.